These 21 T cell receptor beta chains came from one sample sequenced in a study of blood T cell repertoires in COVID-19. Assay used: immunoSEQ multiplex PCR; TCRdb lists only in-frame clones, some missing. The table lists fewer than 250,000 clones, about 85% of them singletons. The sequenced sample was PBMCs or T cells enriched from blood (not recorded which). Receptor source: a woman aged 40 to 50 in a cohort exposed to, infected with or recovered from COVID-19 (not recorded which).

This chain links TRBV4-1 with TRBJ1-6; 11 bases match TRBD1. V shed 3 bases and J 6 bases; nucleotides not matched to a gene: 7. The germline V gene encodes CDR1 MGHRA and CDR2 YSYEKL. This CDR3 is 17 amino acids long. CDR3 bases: TGCGCCAGCAGCCACCGGGACAGGGGGTCAGGTAATTCACCCCTCCACTTT. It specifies CASSHRDRGSGNSPLHF.

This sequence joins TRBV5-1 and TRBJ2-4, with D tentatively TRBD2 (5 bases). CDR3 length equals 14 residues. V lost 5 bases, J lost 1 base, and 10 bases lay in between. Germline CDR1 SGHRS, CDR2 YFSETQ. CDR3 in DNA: TGCGCCAGCAGGGGGTCGGGGGCCAAAAACATTCAGTACTTC. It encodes CASRGSGAKNIQYF.

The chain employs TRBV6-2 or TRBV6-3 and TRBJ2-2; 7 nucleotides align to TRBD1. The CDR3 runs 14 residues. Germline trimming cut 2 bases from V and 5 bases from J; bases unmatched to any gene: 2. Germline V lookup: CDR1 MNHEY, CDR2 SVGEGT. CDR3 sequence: CASSYARGTGELFF. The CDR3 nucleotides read TGTGCCAGCAGTTACGCCAGGGGGACCGGGGAGCTGTTTTTT.

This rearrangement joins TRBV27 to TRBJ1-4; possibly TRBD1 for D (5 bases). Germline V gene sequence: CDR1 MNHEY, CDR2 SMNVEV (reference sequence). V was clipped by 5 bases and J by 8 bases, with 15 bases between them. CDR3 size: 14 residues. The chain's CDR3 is CASSPAGKFEKLFF. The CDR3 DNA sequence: TGTGCCAGCAGTCCTGCAGGGAAGTTCGAAAAACTGTTTTTT. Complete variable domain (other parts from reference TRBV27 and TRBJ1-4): EAQVTQNPRYLITVTGKKLTVTCSQNMNHEYMSWYRQDPGLGLRQIYYSMNVEVTDKGDVPEGYKVSRKEKRNFPLILESPSPNQTSLYFCASSPAGKFEKLFFGSGTQLSVL.

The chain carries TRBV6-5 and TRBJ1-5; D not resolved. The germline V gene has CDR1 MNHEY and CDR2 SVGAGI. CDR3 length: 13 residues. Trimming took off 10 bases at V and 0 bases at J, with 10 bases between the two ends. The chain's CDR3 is CATARGSNQPQHF. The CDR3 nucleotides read TGTGCCACTGCCCGGGGTAGCAATCAGCCCCAGCATTTT.

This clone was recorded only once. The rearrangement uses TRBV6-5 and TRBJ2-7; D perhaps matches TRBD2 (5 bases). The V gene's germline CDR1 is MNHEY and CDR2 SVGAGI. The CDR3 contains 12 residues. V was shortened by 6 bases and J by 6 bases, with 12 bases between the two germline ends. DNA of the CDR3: TGTGCCAGCAGCTCAATGGGGAGCGAGCAGTACTTC. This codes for CASSSMGSEQYF.

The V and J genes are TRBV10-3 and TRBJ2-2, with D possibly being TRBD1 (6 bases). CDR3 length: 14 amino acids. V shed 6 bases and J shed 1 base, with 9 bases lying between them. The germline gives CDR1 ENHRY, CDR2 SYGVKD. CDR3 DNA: TGTGCCATCAGAAGGACAGAGAACACCGGGGAGCTGTTTTTT. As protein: CAIRRTENTGELFF.

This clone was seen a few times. This CDR3 reads CASSRGTEAFF. DNA of the CDR3: TGTGCCAGCTCACGGGGGACTGAAGCTTTCTTT. This chain joins TRBV27 and TRBJ1-1; perhaps TRBD1 as D (5 bases). The CDR3 runs 11 residues. Between the trimmed V and J ends, which lost 8 bases and 5 bases, there was a span of 9 bases. Germline V gene sequence: CDR1 MNHEY, CDR2 SMNVEV (reference sequence).

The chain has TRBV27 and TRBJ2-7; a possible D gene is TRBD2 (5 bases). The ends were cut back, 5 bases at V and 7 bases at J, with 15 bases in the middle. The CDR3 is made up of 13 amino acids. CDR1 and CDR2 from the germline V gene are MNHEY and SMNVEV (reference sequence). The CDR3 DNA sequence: TGTGCCAGCAGTCCTTCCGGGCCGGGGGAGCAGTACTTC. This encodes CASSPSGPGEQYF.

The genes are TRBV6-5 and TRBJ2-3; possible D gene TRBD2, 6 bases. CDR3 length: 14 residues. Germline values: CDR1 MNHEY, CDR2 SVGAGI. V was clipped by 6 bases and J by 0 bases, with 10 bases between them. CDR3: CASRGRISTDTQYF. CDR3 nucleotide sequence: TGTGCCAGCAGGGGGAGGATTAGCACAGATACGCAGTATTTT.

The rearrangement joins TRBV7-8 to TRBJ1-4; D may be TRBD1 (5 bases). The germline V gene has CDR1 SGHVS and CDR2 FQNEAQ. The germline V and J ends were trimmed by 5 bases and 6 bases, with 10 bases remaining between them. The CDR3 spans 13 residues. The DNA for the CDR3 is TGTGCCAGCAGCCCCACCAGGGATGAAAAACTGTTTTTT. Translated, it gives CASSPTRDEKLFF.

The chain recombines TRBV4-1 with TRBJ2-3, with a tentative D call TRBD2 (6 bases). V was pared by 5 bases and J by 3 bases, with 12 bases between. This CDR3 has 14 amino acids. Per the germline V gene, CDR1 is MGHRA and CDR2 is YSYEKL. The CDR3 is CASSDWTTTDTQYF. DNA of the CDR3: TGCGCCAGCAGCGATTGGACTACGACAGATACGCAGTATTTT.

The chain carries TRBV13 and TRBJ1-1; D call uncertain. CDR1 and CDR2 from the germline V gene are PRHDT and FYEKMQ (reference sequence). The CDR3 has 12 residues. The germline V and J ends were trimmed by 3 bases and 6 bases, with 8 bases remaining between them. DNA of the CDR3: TGTGCCAGCAGCTTTTTCCTTTCTGAAGCTTTCTTT. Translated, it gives CASSFFLSEAFF.

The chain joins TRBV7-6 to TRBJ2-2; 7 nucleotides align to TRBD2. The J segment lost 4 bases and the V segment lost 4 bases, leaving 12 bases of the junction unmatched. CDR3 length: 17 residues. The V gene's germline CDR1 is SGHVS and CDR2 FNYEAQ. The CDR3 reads CASSSLGLAVSTGELFF. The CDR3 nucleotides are TGTGCCAGCAGCTCCCTAGGCCTAGCGGTGTCCACCGGGGAGCTGTTTTTT.

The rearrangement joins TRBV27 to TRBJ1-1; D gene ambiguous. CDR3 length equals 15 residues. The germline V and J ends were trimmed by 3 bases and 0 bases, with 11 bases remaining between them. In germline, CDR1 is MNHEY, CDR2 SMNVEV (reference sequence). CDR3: CASSLNNNMNTEAFF. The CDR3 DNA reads TGTGCCAGCAGTTTGAACAATAATATGAACACTGAAGCTTTCTTT.

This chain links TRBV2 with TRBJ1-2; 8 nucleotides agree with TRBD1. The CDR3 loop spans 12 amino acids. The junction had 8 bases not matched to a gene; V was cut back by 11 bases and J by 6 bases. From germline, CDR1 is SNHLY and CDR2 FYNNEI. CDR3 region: CACGAGGNGYTF. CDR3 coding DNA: TGTGCCTGTGGTGCAGGGGGCAATGGCTACACCTTC. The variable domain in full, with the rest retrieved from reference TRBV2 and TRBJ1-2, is EPEVTQTPSHQVTQMGQEVILRCVPISNHLYFYWYRQILGQKVEFLVSFYNNEISEKSEIFDDQFSVERPDGSNFTLKIRSTKLEDSAMYFCACGAGGNGYTFGSGTRLTVV.

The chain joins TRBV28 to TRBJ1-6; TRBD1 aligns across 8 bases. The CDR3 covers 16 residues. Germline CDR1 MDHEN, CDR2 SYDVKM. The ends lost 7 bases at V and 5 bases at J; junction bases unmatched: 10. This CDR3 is CASTFRGQAHNSPLHF. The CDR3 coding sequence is TGTGCCAGCACTTTCAGGGGGCAGGCACATAATTCACCCCTCCACTTT.

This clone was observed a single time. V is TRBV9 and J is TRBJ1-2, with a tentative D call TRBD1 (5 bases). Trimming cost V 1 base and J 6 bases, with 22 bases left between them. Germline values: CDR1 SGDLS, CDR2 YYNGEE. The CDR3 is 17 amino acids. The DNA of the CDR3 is TGTGCCAGCAGCGTATCCCGGGGGAGGGCCATAGGTAATGGCTACACCTTC. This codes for CASSVSRGRAIGNGYTF.

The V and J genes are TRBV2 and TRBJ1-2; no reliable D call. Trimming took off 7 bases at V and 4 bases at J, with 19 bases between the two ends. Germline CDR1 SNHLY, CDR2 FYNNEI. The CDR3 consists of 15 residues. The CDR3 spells CASTSSGRTTYGYTF. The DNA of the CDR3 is TGTGCCAGCACTAGCTCCGGGCGAACTACCTATGGCTACACCTTC. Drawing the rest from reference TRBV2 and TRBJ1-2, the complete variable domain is EPEVTQTPSHQVTQMGQEVILRCVPISNHLYFYWYRQILGQKVEFLVSFYNNEISEKSEIFDDQFSVERPDGSNFTLKIRSTKLEDSAMYFCASTSSGRTTYGYTFGSGTRLTVV.

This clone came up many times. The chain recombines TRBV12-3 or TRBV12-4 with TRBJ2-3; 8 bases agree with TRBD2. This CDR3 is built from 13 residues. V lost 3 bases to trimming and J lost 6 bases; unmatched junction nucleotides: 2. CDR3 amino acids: CASSFSGSDTQYF. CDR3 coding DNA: TGTGCCAGCAGTTTCAGCGGGAGTGATACGCAGTATTTT.

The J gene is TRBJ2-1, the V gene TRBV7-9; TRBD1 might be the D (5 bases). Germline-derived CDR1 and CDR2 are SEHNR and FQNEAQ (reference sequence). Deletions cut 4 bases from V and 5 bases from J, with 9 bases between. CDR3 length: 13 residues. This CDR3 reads CASSSAGHNEQFF. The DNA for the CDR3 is TGTGCCAGCAGCTCCGCAGGGCACAATGAGCAGTTCTTC.